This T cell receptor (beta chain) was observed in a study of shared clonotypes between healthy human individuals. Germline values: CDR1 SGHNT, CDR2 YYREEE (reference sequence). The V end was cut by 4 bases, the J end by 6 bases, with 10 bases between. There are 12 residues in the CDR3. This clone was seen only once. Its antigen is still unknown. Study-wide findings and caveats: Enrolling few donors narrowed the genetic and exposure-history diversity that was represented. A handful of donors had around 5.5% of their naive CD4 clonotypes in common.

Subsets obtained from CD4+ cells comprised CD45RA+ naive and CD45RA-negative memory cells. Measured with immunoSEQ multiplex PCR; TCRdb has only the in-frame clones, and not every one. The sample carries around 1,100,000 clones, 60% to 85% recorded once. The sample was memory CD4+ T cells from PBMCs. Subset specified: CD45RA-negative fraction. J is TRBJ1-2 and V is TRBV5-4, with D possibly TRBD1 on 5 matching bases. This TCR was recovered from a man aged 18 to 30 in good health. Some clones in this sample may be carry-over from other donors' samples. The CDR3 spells CASSDGGDGYTF. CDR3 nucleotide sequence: TGTGCCAGCAGCGACGGGGGGGATGGCTACACCTTC. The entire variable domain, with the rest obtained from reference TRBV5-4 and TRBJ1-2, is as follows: ETGVTQSPTHLIKTRGQQVTLRCSSQSGHNTVSWYQQALGQGPQFIFQYYREEENGRGNFPPRFSGLQFPNYSSELNVNALELDDSALYLCASSDGGDGYTFGSGTRLTVV.